A single sample gave rise to the 28 T cell receptor beta chains below, sequenced in a study of Ad26.COV2.S vaccination and SARS-CoV-2 variants. The protocol was immunoSEQ multiplex PCR, while the TCRdb copy is restricted to in-frame clones and leaves out a portion. Among 300,000 to 350,000 clones listed, about 86% were seen once. Described treatment: some 19 received Ad26.COV2.S at low or high dose, single or two shots; roughly 5 received placebo; per-sample allocation not given. Day 63 after the first vaccine or placebo injection was the time point for sampling. The sequencing here drew on peripheral blood, taken in a trial of Ad26.COV2.S vaccine versus placebo. Receptors were obtained from a person aged 18-60 years who received the Ad26.COV2.S COVID-19 vaccine or a placebo.

The CDR3 DNA sequence: TGTGCCAGCAGGCAGAGTCGGACTAATGGGCAGTACTTC. Translation gives CASRQSRTNGQYF. V and J are TRBV2 and TRBJ2-7; a weak D match, TRBD2 (6 bases). The CDR3 consists of 13 residues. Germline lookup yields CDR1 SNHLY and CDR2 FYNNEI. Trimming took off 6 bases at V and 9 bases at J, with 18 bases between the two ends.

This chain links TRBV4-3 with TRBJ2-2, with D possibly TRBD1 on 6 matching bases. The CDR3 is 14 residues long. CDR1 is LGHNA, CDR2 YSLEER, per germline. The V gene lost 2 bases and the J gene lost 7 bases, with 11 bases spanning the gap. The CDR3 DNA reads TGCGCCAGCAGCCAAAAACAGGGCGGCGGGGAGCTGTTTTTT. Protein sequence: CASSQKQGGGELFF.

The J gene is TRBJ2-7, the V gene TRBV18; 10 nucleotides line up with TRBD2. After removal of 2 bases from V and 2 bases from J, the junction contained 3 bases not matched to a gene. From germline, CDR1 is KGHSH and CDR2 LQKENI. This CDR3 is 15 amino acids long. In DNA, the CDR3 is TGTGCCAGCTCACCAAGCGGGGGGGCCACCTACGAGCAGTACTTC. It encodes CASSPSGGATYEQYF.

The CDR3 loop reads CASTDRASGYTF. The CDR3 bases are TGTGCCAGCACCGACAGGGCGAGTGGCTACACCTTC. The chain is built from TRBV12-3 or TRBV12-4 and TRBJ1-2, with TRBD1 matching over 7 bases. The J segment lost 7 bases and the V segment lost 7 bases, leaving 6 bases of the junction unmatched. The CDR3 covers 12 residues.

This chain links TRBV5-1 with TRBJ1-2; no definite D call. Germline loops: CDR1 SGHRS, CDR2 YFSETQ. Trimming took 0 bases from V and 6 from J, leaving 18 bases between them. This CDR3 has 16 amino acids. In DNA, the CDR3 is TGCGCCAGCAGCTTGGCTCCTGGGGAATCGAGAGATGGCTACACCTTC. It codes for CASSLAPGESRDGYTF.

The genes are TRBV7-3 and TRBJ2-6; 7 positions agree with TRBD1. Germline V CDR1 and CDR2: SGHTA, FQGTGA. J was trimmed by 0 bases and V by 5 bases; bases with no gene match: 10. CDR3 length equals 18 residues. The CDR3 spells CASSLRTWDSSGANVLTF. As DNA, the CDR3 is TGTGCCAGCAGCCTCCGCACGTGGGACAGCTCTGGGGCCAACGTCCTGACTTTC. Full variable domain (missing parts from reference TRBV7-3 and TRBJ2-6): GAGVSQTPSNKVTEKGKYVELRCDPISGHTALYWYRQSLGQGPEFLIYFQGTGAADDSGLPNDRFFAVRPEGSVSTLKIQRTERGDSAVYLCASSLRTWDSSGANVLTFGAGSRLTVL.

The chain couples TRBV11-2 to TRBJ2-2, with a weak D call TRBD1 (7 bases). V was pared by 3 bases and J by 2 bases, with 16 bases between. Per germline, CDR1 SGHAT and CDR2 FQNNGV. This CDR3 has 17 amino acids. Written as DNA, the CDR3 is TGTGCCAGCAGCTTTTGGAGGGGACAGAGAAACACCGGGGAGCTGTTTTTT. Amino acids: CASSFWRGQRNTGELFF.

In its sample, this clone was seen once. This chain links TRBV5-1 with TRBJ2-6; D is unresolved. The CDR3 runs 15 residues. The V gene's germline CDR1 is SGHRS and CDR2 YFSETQ. Trimming stripped 0 bases from V and 0 bases from J, with 4 bases between. The CDR3 coding sequence is TGCGCCAGCAGCTTGGTCTACTCTGGGGCCAACGTCCTGACTTTC. It is translated as CASSLVYSGANVLTF.

The rearrangement uses TRBV7-9 and TRBJ1-1; TRBD1 might be the D (5 bases). The CDR3 length is 14 residues. V lost 2 bases and J lost 1, with 8 bases in between. Germline CDR1 is SEHNR and CDR2 is FQNEAQ (reference sequence). The CDR3 region has the DNA TGTGCCAGCAGCTTAATAACAGGGAACACTGAAGCTTTCTTT. Amino acid sequence: CASSLITGNTEAFF.

The V and J genes are TRBV19 and TRBJ1-1; D uncertain. The CDR3 loop spans 15 amino acids. V gave up 7 bases and J gave up 1 base, with 16 bases separating them. CDR1 is LNHDA and CDR2 is SQIVND in the germline V gene (reference sequence). The CDR3 loop reads CASTQVRRTNTEAFF. CDR3 nucleotides: TGTGCCAGTACCCAGGTTAGACGGACGAACACTGAAGCTTTCTTT. Filled out from reference TRBV19 and TRBJ1-1, the complete variable domain reads DGGITQSPKYLFRKEGQNVTLSCEQNLNHDAMYWYRQDPGQGLRLIYYSQIVNDFQKGDIAEGYSVSREKKESFPLTVTSAQKNPTAFYLCASTQVRRTNTEAFFGQGTRLTVV.

This clone has only one observation. Written as DNA, the CDR3 is TGCAGTGCTAGTTCCCCGGGGGGGAACACTGAAGCTTTCTTT. It is translated as CSASSPGGNTEAFF. The chain has TRBV20-1 and TRBJ1-1, with a weak D call TRBD1 (5 bases). The V end lost 3 bases, the J end lost 1 base, and 12 bases lay between the germline ends. Per the germline V gene, CDR1 is DFQATT and CDR2 is SNEGSKA (reference sequence). The CDR3 sequence is 14 residues long.

The J gene is TRBJ2-3, the V gene TRBV6-5, with TRBD2 matching 11 bases. The CDR3 runs to 16 residues. Germline lookup yields CDR1 MNHEY and CDR2 SVGAGI. V was clipped by 2 bases and J by 2 bases; unmatched bases: 3. CDR3 DNA: TGTGCCAGCAGTTACCGGGGACTAGCGGCCACAGATACGCAGTATTTT. Protein: CASSYRGLAATDTQYF.

The rearrangement joins TRBV7-8 to TRBJ2-7, with D possibly being TRBD1 (5 bases). Trimming cost V 5 bases and J 3 bases, with 11 bases left between them. In germline, CDR1 is SGHVS, CDR2 FQNEAQ. The CDR3 length is 13 residues. The CDR3: CASSPGQGYEQYF. The CDR3 bases are TGTGCCAGCAGCCCCGGACAAGGCTACGAGCAGTACTTC.

CDR3 DNA sequence: TGTGCCAGCAGTTACGACCCCACAGATACGCAGTATTTT. Its translation: CASSYDPTDTQYF. This chain connects TRBV6-5 to TRBJ2-3; no clear D gene. Germline V gene lookup returns CDR1 MNHEY and CDR2 SVGAGI. This CDR3 has 13 residues. Trimming pared 2 bases from V and 2 bases from J, leaving 5 bases between.

This clone was counted a single time. This chain joins TRBV12-5 and TRBJ1-6; tentatively, D is TRBD1 (6 bases). Trimming took off 7 bases at V and 9 bases at J, with 19 bases between the two ends. This CDR3 region has 15 residues. CDR1 and CDR2 from the germline V gene are LGHNT and FRNRAP. Here the CDR3 DNA reads TGTGCTAGTGCCCTCGGCCCGGAGGGGGGTTCACCCCTCCACTTT. This encodes CASALGPEGGSPLHF. The whole variable domain, filled in from reference TRBV12-5 and TRBJ1-6, reads DARVTQTPRHKVTEMGQEVTMRCQPILGHNTVFWYRQTMMQGLELLAYFRNRAPLDDSGMPKDRFSAEMPDATLATLKIQPSEPRDSAVYFCASALGPEGGSPLHFGNGTRLTVT.

J is TRBJ1-1 and V is TRBV10-2; possible D gene TRBD1, 5 bases. V was clipped by 6 bases and J by 5 bases, with 19 bases between them. The CDR3 is 15 amino acids. Germline V lookup: CDR1 WSHSY, CDR2 SAAADI. CDR3 amino acids: CASSKDFHRGTEAFF. CDR3 nucleotides: TGCGCCAGCAGCAAGGACTTCCACCGGGGGACTGAAGCTTTCTTT.

J is TRBJ2-3 and V is TRBV13, with 13 bases identical to TRBD2. This CDR3 has 17 residues. The J segment lost 2 bases and the V segment lost 6 bases, leaving 8 bases of the junction unmatched. Germline V CDR1 and CDR2: PRHDT, FYEKMQ (reference sequence). The CDR3 is CASSGLAGDGITDTQYF. DNA for the CDR3: TGTGCCAGCAGTGGACTAGCGGGGGACGGGATCACAGATACGCAGTATTTT.

This clone came up once. This chain joins TRBV6-2 or TRBV6-3 and TRBJ2-3; D unresolved. The CDR3 totals 12 residues. V was clipped by 4 bases and J by 5 bases, with 7 bases between them. Germline CDR1 and CDR2: MNHEY and SVGEGT. CDR3 DNA: TGTGCCAGCAGTTCACATTTAGATACGCAGTATTTT. Protein sequence: CASSSHLDTQYF.

The rearrangement joins TRBV7-2 to TRBJ1-4, with D unclear. Germline lookup yields CDR1 SGHTA and CDR2 FQGNSA. The CDR3 is 13 residues long. V gave up 4 bases and J gave up 8 bases, with 11 bases separating them. CDR3 nucleotide sequence: TGTGCCAGCAGCTCAAGGTCGGACGAAAAACTGTTTTTT. Residues: CASSSRSDEKLFF.

This clone appeared many times. The chain employs TRBV5-1 and TRBJ2-7; 9 positions match TRBD1. Per the germline V gene, CDR1 is SGHRS and CDR2 is YFSETQ. The CDR3 has 17 residues. J was trimmed by 4 bases and V by 1 base; bases with no gene match: 12. In nucleotides, the CDR3 is TGCGCCAGCAGCTTGCCTGCGGGGACAGGGTACTTGTACGAGCAGTACTTC. Protein: CASSLPAGTGYLYEQYF.

This clone occurred once. CDR3 coding DNA: TGTGCCAGCAGCTTAGCCCCTACCGGGGGCGCTCGGGCTGACACTGAAGCTTTCTTT. Translating gives CASSLAPTGGARADTEAFF. The chain recombines TRBV7-6 with TRBJ1-1; a possible D gene is TRBD1 (6 bases). The CDR3 spans 19 residues. Trimming shortened V by 0 bases and J by 3 bases, and 23 bases separated the two germline ends. Per the germline V gene, CDR1 is SGHVS and CDR2 is FNYEAQ.

The chain links TRBV10-1 to TRBJ2-3; 7 bases are shared with TRBD2. Trimming took 5 bases from V and 5 from J; bases not matched to a gene: 4. The CDR3 has 13 amino acids. Germline V gene sequence: CDR1 WNHNN, CDR2 SYGVQD (reference sequence). In nucleotides, the CDR3 is TGCGCCAGCAGTCCTGGGGGGGGAGATACGCAGTATTTT. Translated, it gives CASSPGGGDTQYF.

This chain links TRBV3-1 (or the pseudogene TRBV3-2) with TRBJ2-6; 11 positions agree with TRBD1. This CDR3 region has 18 residues. Germline trimming cut 4 bases from V and 0 bases from J; bases unmatched to any gene: 5. CDR1 is LGHDT and CDR2 is YNNKEL in the germline V gene (reference sequence). The CDR3 nucleotides read TGTGCCAGCAGCCCCCGGGACAGGGGGAGCTCTGGGGCCAACGTCCTGACTTTC. Its protein is CASSPRDRGSSGANVLTF.

This clone has just a few counts. The rearrangement joins TRBV6-5 to TRBJ1-5, with unresolved D. The CDR3 has 13 amino acids. Trimming shortened V by 5 bases and J by 3 bases, and 8 bases separated the two germline ends. Germline CDR1 MNHEY, CDR2 SVGAGI. CDR3 DNA: TGTGCCAGCAGTCTAGACCTCAATCAGCCCCAGCATTTT. The encoded protein is CASSLDLNQPQHF.

The rearrangement joins TRBV7-9 to TRBJ1-3; tentative D call: TRBD1 (6 bases). Germline assignment: CDR1 SEHNR and CDR2 FQNEAQ (reference sequence). Trimming took off 5 bases at V and 5 bases at J, with 13 bases between the two ends. This CDR3 is built from 14 residues. CDR3 DNA: TGTGCCAGCAGCCCCGACAGGAGTAGAAACACCATATATTTT. Amino acids: CASSPDRSRNTIYF.

The chain carries TRBV7-9 and TRBJ1-1; D possibly corresponds to TRBD1 (5 bases). The V end was cut by 0 bases, the J end by 2 bases, with 10 bases between. From germline, CDR1 is SEHNR and CDR2 FQNEAQ (reference sequence). The CDR3 length is 15 residues. CDR3 sequence (DNA): TGTGCCAGCAGCTTAGCCCAGGGCAGCAACACTGAAGCTTTCTTT. Its protein is CASSLAQGSNTEAFF.

The chain combines TRBV12-3 or TRBV12-4 with TRBJ1-2; D is unclear. Trimming took off 3 bases at V and 3 bases at J, with 8 bases between the two ends. There are 13 residues in the CDR3. The chain's CDR3 is CASSFGRHYGYTF. For the CDR3, the DNA is TGTGCCAGCAGTTTTGGACGGCACTATGGCTACACCTTC.

Details on this clone: The CDR3 ends on some other residue instead of the conserved phenylalanine or tryptophan, so this is likely a read error. No DNA is shown, since the ends of the CDR3 on it are uncertain; the CDR3 is the one TCRdb lists. V gene TRBV5-6 combines with J gene TRBJ1-2; the DNA was not used to check the table's D call, TRBD1. The length of the CDR3 is 16 amino acids, counting both ends. Germline V gene lookup returns CDR1 SGHDT and CDR2 YYEEEE. The CDR3 loop reads CASSLGPSPGTGRVVI.